The sequence of this T cell receptor beta chain was determined in a study of metastatic and nonmetastatic thyroid tumors. Overall study context: Both malignant and benign thyroid patients supplied peripheral blood and tumor or nodule tissue samples, across which the repertoires of these patients were then compared.

Unmatched junction bases numbered 7, after V lost 4 bases and J lost 4 bases. The CDR3 runs 16 residues. CDR1 MRHNA and CDR2 SNTAGT come from the germline V gene. TCRdb re-called the PCR reads through MiXCR. The sample consists of tens of thousands of clones, about a sixth of them appearing once. This clone was found many times. Patients had received no treatment of any kind before thyroid surgery. V is TRBV6-4 and J is TRBJ2-3; 11 positions match TRBD2. The sample was blood. This TCR was sampled from a male donor with papillary thyroid cancer or a benign thyroid nodule (not recorded which). Some clones in this sample may be carry-over from other donors' samples. The CDR3 sequence is CASSATTSGGADTQYF. The DNA of the CDR3 is TGTGCCAGCAGTGCTACAACTAGCGGGGGCGCAGATACGCAGTATTTT.